The 12 T cell receptor beta chains in this list originate from one sample, sequenced in a study of cytomegalovirus exposure and HLA in healthy donors. The PCR employed 60 Vbeta primers together with 13 Jbeta primers. Sequencing used immunoSEQ multiplex PCR; TCRdb keeps in-frame clones, though not all of them. The table includes 90,000 to 110,000 clones, more than 60% detected once. Sequencing used PBMCs. The receptor source for this set is a man under 40 in good health and CMV-seronegative.

A few counts support this clone. The chain has TRBV19 and TRBJ1-5, with D uncertain. Per germline, CDR1 LNHDA and CDR2 SQIVND (reference sequence). CDR3 length: 14 residues. Trimming took off 1 base at V and 2 bases at J, with 6 bases between the two ends. The CDR3 region has the DNA TGTGCCAGTAGTATAGCCCTAGGCAATCAGCCCCAGCATTTT. Protein: CASSIALGNQPQHF.

By share, this clone counts as medium-sized (0.01 to 0.1%). The DNA for the CDR3 is TGTGCCATCAGTGCTGGGGAGGCCGGGGAGCTGTTTTTT. It codes for CAISAGEAGELFF. The rearrangement links TRBV10-3 to TRBJ2-2; D possibly corresponds to TRBD2 (6 bases). Germline values: CDR1 ENHRY, CDR2 SYGVKD. Trimming removed 4 bases at V and 6 bases at J, with 9 bases between. The CDR3 runs to 13 residues.

The chain couples TRBV7-2 to TRBJ2-1; possible D gene TRBD2, 5 bases. Trimming pared 5 bases from V and 4 bases from J, leaving 15 bases between. The germline gives CDR1 SGHTA, CDR2 FQGNSA. This CDR3 is 15 amino acids long. The CDR3 nucleotides are TGTGCCAGCAGCCTGGACTTAAGCCCGTACAATGAGCAGTTCTTC. This sequence encodes CASSLDLSPYNEQFF.

The chain recombines TRBV5-1 with TRBJ2-3, with D perhaps matching TRBD2 (5 bases). Deletions cut 0 bases from V and 5 bases from J, with 13 bases between. In germline, CDR1 is SGHRS, CDR2 YFSETQ. The CDR3 runs 15 residues. In DNA, the CDR3 is TGCGCCAGCAGCTTGGACGACTACCTTGGAGATACGCAGTATTTT. Translation gives CASSLDDYLGDTQYF.

V and J are TRBV7-2 and TRBJ1-2; 7 bases map to TRBD1. Germline V gene lookup returns CDR1 SGHTA and CDR2 FQGNSA. V was clipped by 5 bases and J by 8 bases; unmatched bases: 8. This CDR3 region has 13 residues. The DNA for the CDR3 is TGTGCCAGCAGCCCAAGGGGGCGCTTCGGCTACACCTTC. Protein product: CASSPRGRFGYTF.

The gene calls are TRBV10-3 and TRBJ2-7; possibly TRBD2 for D (5 bases). Germline lookup yields CDR1 ENHRY and CDR2 SYGVKD. The CDR3 consists of 13 residues. Trimming took 8 bases from V and 3 from J, leaving 14 bases between them. CDR3 amino acids: CAIGGWSLYEQYF. CDR3 DNA sequence: TGTGCCATCGGAGGTTGGAGTCTCTACGAGCAGTACTTC.

V usage is TRBV2 and J usage is TRBJ2-3; 8 bases align to TRBD2. Germline assignment: CDR1 SNHLY and CDR2 FYNNEI. Losses at the gene ends were 7 bases for V and 7 bases for J; bases not matched to a gene: 10. This CDR3 region has 14 residues. CDR3 residues: CASTERESTYTQYF. CDR3 DNA: TGTGCCAGCACTGAGCGGGAGAGTACGTATACGCAGTATTTT.

V is TRBV5-1 and J is TRBJ2-3; TRBD2 is a possible D gene (6 bases). Trimming shortened V by 1 base and J by 6 bases, and 15 bases separated the two germline ends. Germline lookup yields CDR1 SGHRS and CDR2 YFSETQ. This CDR3 is built from 15 residues. The DNA for the CDR3 is TGCGCCAGCAGCTTGCGCGGAGGGGTGAGTGATACGCAGTATTTT. Translating gives CASSLRGGVSDTQYF.

J is TRBJ2-5 and V is TRBV6-1, with 8 bases aligning to TRBD1. The end of the DNA fits TRBJ2-7 better, so the J call may be wrong. The CDR3 loop spans 14 amino acids. Looked up from germline, CDR1 is MNHNS and CDR2 is SASEGT. The CDR3 DNA follows: TGTGCCAGCAGTGGCAGGGGGCTGGTCTACGAGCAGTACTTC. Encoded protein: CASSGRGLVYEQYF.

The rearrangement joins TRBV5-1 to TRBJ2-3, with D possibly being TRBD1 (5 bases). Trimming pared 0 bases from V and 4 bases from J, leaving 9 bases between. This CDR3 has 14 residues. The germline V gene encodes CDR1 SGHRS and CDR2 YFSETQ. For the CDR3, the DNA is TGCGCCAGCAGCTTGGGTCAGGGTTCAGATACGCAGTATTTT. Its translation is CASSLGQGSDTQYF.

V and J are TRBV9 and TRBJ1-1, with 8 bases matching TRBD1. This CDR3 has 13 amino acids. Germline trimming cut 3 bases from V and 10 bases from J; bases unmatched to any gene: 8. The germline CDR1 and CDR2 sequences are SGDLS and YYNGEE. The CDR3 loop is CASSAGQGFSAFF. CDR3 sequence (DNA): TGTGCCAGCAGCGCTGGACAGGGTTTCTCAGCTTTCTTT.

V and J are TRBV6-4 and TRBJ1-1; weak D call: TRBD1 (6 bases). Germline V lookup: CDR1 MRHNA, CDR2 SNTAGT. V was cut by 5 bases and J by 5 bases, with 15 bases left in between. This CDR3 is 14 amino acids long. The CDR3 here is CASSLNRDGTEAFF. The CDR3 coding sequence is TGTGCCAGCAGTTTAAACAGGGATGGGACTGAAGCTTTCTTT.